This entry concerns a single T cell receptor beta chain. This record belongs to a study of T cell responses to AZD1222 COVID-19 vaccine. Some clones are missing from TCRdb's copy, which holds only in-frame ones; the method was immunoSEQ multiplex PCR. This table has around 130,000 clones, roughly nine tenths appearing once. The germline V gene has CDR1 MNHEY and CDR2 SVGAGI. There are 15 residues in the CDR3. The V gene end was trimmed by 10 bases and the J gene end by 1 base; junction bases not matched to a gene: 9. This chain joins TRBV6-5 and TRBJ2-2; 7 nucleotides match TRBD1. The source was peripheral blood, collected on day 0 of AZD1222 vaccination. The sequence derives from an adult in good health. The CDR3 nucleotides read TGTGCCACCAGCTATCGGACAGGGAACACCGGGGAGCTGTTTTTT. Translated: CATSYRTGNTGELFF.